This T cell receptor (beta chain) came from a study of blood T cell repertoires in COVID-19. Across the study: COVID-19 samples collected from the United States, Italy and Spain covered acute and convalescent phases. PBMCs, B-cell-depleted T cells, or T cells provided the cDNA or gDNA that made up the material.

Patients of the Seattle cohort, enrolled during active infection, were followed longitudinally. Original processing notes: Estimation of nucleated cell counts was performed using reference gene primer amplification. TCRdb's copy holds only in-frame clones and misses some; the assay was immunoSEQ multiplex PCR. V and J calls and clone size are copied from that table; D and trimming were computed from the DNA. Of roughly 250,000 clones in the sample, approximately 87% are singletons; the top ten hold approximately 12%. This CDR3 comprises 15 residues. Losses at the gene ends were 5 bases for V and 4 bases for J; bases not matched to a gene: 9. Germline V gene data show CDR1 as LGHNT and CDR2 as FRNRAP.

The sample was peripheral blood. The sequence derives from a woman aged 30 to 39 with COVID-19, enrolled during active disease. The genes are TRBV12-5 and TRBJ1-1, with 8 bases matching TRBD1. The CDR3 DNA is TGTGCTAGTGGTCCCGCCGGACAGGGTGGCACTGAAGCTTTCTTT. Translating gives CASGPAGQGGTEAFF.